Listed below are T cell receptor beta chains from one sample, sequenced in a study of T cell repertoires in cytomegalovirus infection. TCRdb itself ran the reads through MiXCR, one entry per CDR3 protein. Of 65,000 to 95,000 distinct CDR3 sequences in the sample, approximately 3.7% are singletons; the top ten hold around 4.4%. The sequencing input was PBMCs. The receptors shown here come from a human donor in good health (CMV status not recorded). Some clones in this sample may be carry-over from other donors' samples. Both conserved end residues are part of each CDR3. A D gene is named only where the DNA matches it firmly. Where a row states a size, it is once, few, many or the class of an expanded clone; other rows omit it.

abundance,j_gene,v_gene,d_gene,CDR3aa,CDR3nt
many,TRBJ1-2,TRBV6-1,.,CASRPDENYGYTF,TGTGCCAGCAGGCCAGACGAGAACTATGGCTACACCTTC
many,TRBJ1-1,TRBV4-1,TRBD1,CASSQARTGVNTEAFF,TGCGCCAGCAGCCAAGCCAGGACAGGGGTGAACACTGAAGCTTTCTTT
many,TRBJ2-7,TRBV10-3,TRBD1,CAISVQGYEQYF,TGTGCCATCAGTGTACAGGGGTACGAGCAGTACTTC
.,TRBJ1-5,TRBV28,.,CHSVSTGTTPSNQPQHF,TGTCACAGCGTGTCAACCGGGACAACGCCTAGCAATCAGCCCCAGCATTTT
many,TRBJ2-1,TRBV7-8,.,CASSPGLSGYNEQFF,TGTGCCAGCAGCCCGGGCCTTAGCGGTTACAATGAGCAGTTCTTC
many,TRBJ2-4,TRBV15,.,CATSRDRQGKNIQYF,TGTGCCACCAGCAGAGATCGGCAGGGAAAAAACATTCAGTACTTC
many,TRBJ1-3,TRBV7-2,.,CASSLMPGNTIYF,TGTGCCAGCAGCCTCATGCCTGGAAACACCATATATTTT
many,TRBJ2-1,TRBV6-6,TRBD2,CASSYTSPTSDLPYNEQFF,TGTGCCAGCAGTTACACGTCACCGACTAGCGATTTACCCTACAATGAGCAGTTCTTC
many,TRBJ2-6,TRBV28,TRBD1,CASSSQGAGANVLTF,TGTGCCAGCAGTTCACAGGGGGCTGGGGCCAACGTCCTGACTTTC
many,TRBJ1-5,TRBV19,.,CAVSPGHVSNQPQHF,TGTGCCGTATCGCCGGGACACGTTAGCAATCAGCCCCAGCATTTT
many,TRBJ2-7,TRBV12-3/TRBV12-4,TRBD1,CASSLGQGAINEQYF,TGTGCCAGCAGTTTAGGACAGGGGGCAATCAACGAGCAGTACTTC
many,TRBJ1-5,TRBV28,.,CASSLGSHSNQPQHF,TGTGCCAGCAGTTTGGGTTCGCATAGCAATCAGCCCCAGCATTTT
.,TRBJ2-1,TRBV7-2,TRBD2,CASSSGLARNNEQFF,TGTGCCAGCAGCTCGGGACTAGCGCGGAACAATGAGCAGTTCTTC
many,TRBJ1-2,TRBV4-3,.,CASSYLISEYGYTF,TGCGCCAGCAGCTATCTTATAAGCGAATATGGCTACACCTTC
many,TRBJ1-6,TRBV28,.,CATRRTPNSPLHF,TGTGCGACCCGGCGAACACCGAATTCACCCCTCCACTTT
many,TRBJ1-5,TRBV6-2/TRBV6-3,.,CASSYGSYNQPQHF,TGTGCCAGCAGTTACGGCAGCTATAATCAGCCCCAGCATTTT
many,TRBJ2-2,TRBV28,.,CASSYEGRRELFF,TGTGCCAGCAGTTATGAGGGACGAAGGGAGCTGTTTTTT
many,TRBJ1-1,TRBV7-6,.,CASSLEANMNTEAFF,TGTGCCAGCAGCTTAGAAGCCAATATGAACACTGAAGCTTTCTTT
many,TRBJ1-6,TRBV5-4,.,CASSVVSGLSYNSPLHF,TGTGCCAGCAGTGTTGTGTCGGGGCTCTCCTATAATTCACCCCTCCACTTT
many,TRBJ2-3,TRBV5-6,.,CASRKTWTGTDTQYF,TGTGCCAGCAGAAAGACCTGGACAGGCACAGATACGCAGTATTTT
many,TRBJ1-5,TRBV4-2,.,CASSQDNTVGRPQHF,TGTGCCAGCAGCCAAGACAACACAGTCGGTAGGCCCCAGCATTTT
many,TRBJ2-3,TRBV7-3,.,CASSLGVGETDTQYF,TGTGCCAGCAGCTTAGGTGTCGGGGAGACAGATACGCAGTATTTT
many,TRBJ2-7,TRBV28,TRBD2,CASSPLGGGVSYEQYF,TGTGCCAGCAGTCCCCTAGGTGGGGGGGTCTCCTACGAGCAGTACTTC
many,TRBJ1-1,TRBV14,.,CASSDSRAEAFF,TGTGCCAGCAGCGATAGTAGGGCTGAAGCTTTCTTT
many,TRBJ2-3,TRBV9,.,CASSVDPSTDTQYF,TGTGCCAGCAGCGTCGACCCAAGCACAGATACGCAGTATTTT
many,TRBJ1-5,TRBV19,TRBD1,CASSGTGVSNQPQHF,TGTGCCAGTAGCGGGACAGGGGTGAGCAATCAGCCCCAGCATTTT
many,TRBJ1-1,TRBV7-9,.,CASSSTVNTEAFF,TGTGCCAGCAGCTCTACAGTAAACACTGAAGCTTTCTTT
many,TRBJ2-3,TRBV4-3,.,CASSQGGASDTQYF,TGCGCCAGCAGCCAAGGGGGCGCGTCAGATACGCAGTATTTT
many,TRBJ1-2,TRBV5-4,.,CASSLNRNYGYTF,TGTGCCAGCAGCTTGAACCGTAACTATGGCTACACCTTC
many,TRBJ1-6,TRBV11-2,.,CASSLEWGYNSPLHF,TGTGCCAGCAGCCTAGAGTGGGGGTATAATTCACCCCTCCACTTT
many,TRBJ2-7,TRBV29-1,.,CSVEFVPGYEQYF,TGCAGCGTTGAATTCGTCCCAGGGTACGAGCAGTACTTC
.,TRBJ2-7,TRBV27,.,CPRRGATPYEQYF,TGCCCCCGAAGGGGGGCCACCCCCTACGAGCAGTACTTC
many,TRBJ2-5,TRBV29-1,.,CSVEDPARTGETQYF,TGCAGCGTTGAAGATCCAGCTAGGACCGGGGAGACCCAGTACTTC
many,TRBJ1-5,TRBV9,TRBD1,CASSTTTGRDQPQHF,TGTGCCAGCAGCACCACGACAGGGAGGGATCAGCCCCAGCATTTT
many,TRBJ1-5,TRBV6-5,.,CASSRGSSNQPQHF,TGTGCCAGCAGCAGGGGTTCGAGCAATCAGCCCCAGCATTTT
many,TRBJ2-1,TRBV7-6,.,CASSPRPYNEQFF,TGTGCCAGCAGCCCCCGTCCCTACAATGAGCAGTTCTTC
many,TRBJ1-1,TRBV6-2/TRBV6-3,TRBD1,CASRRDRAWGTEAFF,TGTGCCAGCAGACGGGACAGGGCGTGGGGCACTGAAGCTTTCTTT
many,TRBJ1-2,TRBV12-3/TRBV12-4,.,CASSSPNYGYTF,TGTGCCAGCAGCTCCCCAAACTATGGCTACACCTTC
many,TRBJ2-7,TRBV7-2,.,CASSADRWAYEQYF,TGTGCCAGCAGCGCAGACAGGTGGGCCTACGAGCAGTACTTC
many,TRBJ2-5,TRBV11-2,TRBD2,CASSALVGSGVLAVKTQYF,TGTGCCAGCAGCGCCCTGGTGGGTAGCGGGGTACTGGCTGTCAAGACCCAGTACTTC
many,TRBJ1-5,TRBV7-2,TRBD1,CASRRTGSNQPQHF,TGTGCCAGCAGACGGACAGGTAGCAATCAGCCCCAGCATTTT
many,TRBJ2-2,TRBV7-8,TRBD1,CASSLALGQRMTELFF,TGTGCCAGCAGCTTAGCATTGGGACAGAGGATGACGGAGCTGTTTTTT